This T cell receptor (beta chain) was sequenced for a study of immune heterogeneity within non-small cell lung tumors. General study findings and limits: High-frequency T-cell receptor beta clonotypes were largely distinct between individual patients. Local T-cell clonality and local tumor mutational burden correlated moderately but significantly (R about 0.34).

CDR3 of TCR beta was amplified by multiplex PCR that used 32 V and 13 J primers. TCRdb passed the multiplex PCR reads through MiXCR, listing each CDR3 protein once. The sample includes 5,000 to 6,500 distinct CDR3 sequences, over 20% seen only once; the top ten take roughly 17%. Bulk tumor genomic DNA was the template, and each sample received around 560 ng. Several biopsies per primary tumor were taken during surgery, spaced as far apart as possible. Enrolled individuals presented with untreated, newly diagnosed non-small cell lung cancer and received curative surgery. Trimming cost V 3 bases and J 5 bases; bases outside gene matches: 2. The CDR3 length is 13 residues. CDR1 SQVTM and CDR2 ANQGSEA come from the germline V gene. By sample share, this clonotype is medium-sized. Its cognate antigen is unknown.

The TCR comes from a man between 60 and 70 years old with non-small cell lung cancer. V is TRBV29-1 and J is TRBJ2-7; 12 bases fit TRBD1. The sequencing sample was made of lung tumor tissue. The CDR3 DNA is TGCAGCGTTGACGGGACAGGGGGCCACGAGCAGTACTTC. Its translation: CSVDGTGGHEQYF.